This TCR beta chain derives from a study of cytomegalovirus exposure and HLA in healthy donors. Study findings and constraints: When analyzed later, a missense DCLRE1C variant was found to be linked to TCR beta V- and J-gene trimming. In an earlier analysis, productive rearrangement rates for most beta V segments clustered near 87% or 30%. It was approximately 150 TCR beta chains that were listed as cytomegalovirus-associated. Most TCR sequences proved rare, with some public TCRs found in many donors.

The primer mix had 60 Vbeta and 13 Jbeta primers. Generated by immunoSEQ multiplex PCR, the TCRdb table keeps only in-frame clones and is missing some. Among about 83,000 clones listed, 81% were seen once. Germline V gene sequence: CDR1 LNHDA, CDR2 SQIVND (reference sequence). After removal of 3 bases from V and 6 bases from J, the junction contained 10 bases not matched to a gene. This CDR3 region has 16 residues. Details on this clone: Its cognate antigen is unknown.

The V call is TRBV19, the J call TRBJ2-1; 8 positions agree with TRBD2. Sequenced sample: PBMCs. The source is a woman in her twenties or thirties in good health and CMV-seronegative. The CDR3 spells CASSMLSAGGRNEQFF. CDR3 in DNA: TGTGCCAGTAGTATGTTGTCGGCGGGGGGCCGCAATGAGCAGTTCTTC.